This TCR beta chain was recorded in a study of CD8 T cells in Susac syndrome. The CDR3 length is 17 residues. CDR1 SEHNR and CDR2 FQNEAQ come from the germline V gene (reference sequence). Trimming took off 5 bases at V and 3 bases at J, with 22 bases between the two ends. Sequencing of TCR beta, carried out with a high-throughput approach, was applied to CD8+ and CD4+ T cells from the blood. FACS was used to enrich TEMRA cells, whereas the CD8+ and CD4+ T cells were obtained by negative isolation. RNA was extracted with the RNeasy kit, and a quantity of about 0.45 to 1 ug was reverse transcribed using random hexamers. Coverage of TCR beta CDR3 amplification by immunoSEQ multiplex PCR extended to 54 Vbeta and 13 Jbeta. TCRdb reanalysed the immunoSEQ multiplex PCR reads using MiXCR and keeps one entry per CDR3 protein. The sample has about 210,000 distinct CDR3 sequences; approximately 94% are singletons.

Sequencing was done on a sample of CD4+ T cells from PBMCs. V and J are TRBV7-9 and TRBJ1-2, with D perhaps matching TRBD1 (5 bases). This clonotype was sampled from a human donor with Susac syndrome. The CDR3, as DNA: TGTGCCAGCAGCCGCGGGGGGGAAGGCGTCGACTACTATGGCTACACCTTC. Its protein is CASSRGGEGVDYYGYTF.